This entry describes one T cell receptor (beta chain). This sample is part of a study of blood T cell repertoires in COVID-19. Study in general: Samples came from the United States, Italy and Spain, spanning acute and convalescent COVID-19.

Here immunoSEQ multiplex PCR was the method, and the copy in TCRdb shows in-frame clones only, minus some. This sample carries about 190,000 clones, roughly 88% of them seen once, and the ten largest clones take 8% to 10%. V was clipped by 1 base and J by 3 bases; unmatched bases: 5. Germline assignment: CDR1 SGHVS and CDR2 FQNEAQ. The CDR3 has 16 amino acids. The source of this sequence is a woman in her 30s who had recovered from COVID-19. What was sequenced was PBMCs or T cells enriched from blood (not recorded which). The V gene is TRBV7-8, the J gene TRBJ1-5; TRBD1 matches 8 bases. The CDR3 sequence is CASSLGGTGYNQPQHF. As DNA, the CDR3 is TGTGCCAGCAGCTTAGGTGGGACAGGCTACAATCAGCCCCAGCATTTT.